Below are 30 T cell receptor beta chains sequenced from a single sample in a study of human T cells and chemical hapten exposure. TCRdb reanalysed the RACE reads using MiXCR and keeps one entry per CDR3 protein. The repertoire consists of some 90,000 distinct CDR3 sequences, with roughly 11% occurring once and the leading ten covering 0.8% to 1.2%. Stated time point: patch test 3, about 24 weeks after DPC sensitization. Described treatment: therapeutic diphenylcyclopropenone sensitization with weekly scalp DPC. The specimen was whole blood, collected in connection with sensitization to the hapten diphenylcyclopropenone (DPC). These receptors were collected from a woman aged 25-40 years with alopecia areata. Some clones in this sample may be carry-over from other donors' samples.

This clonotype showed up just a few times. This sequence joins TRBV3-1 and TRBJ2-1, with D perhaps TRBD2 (6 bases). Germline-derived CDR1 and CDR2 are LGHDT and YNNKEL (reference sequence). The CDR3 is 13 amino acids. Trimming left V 2 bases short and J 8 bases short, with 10 bases between. The CDR3 loop is CASSQLIADEQFF. In nucleotides, the CDR3 is TGTGCCAGCAGCCAATTAATAGCGGATGAGCAGTTCTTC.

At least ten counts were recorded for this clonotype. CDR3 amino acids: CASSQDQPGGYTEAFF. As DNA, the CDR3 is TGCGCCAGCAGCCAAGATCAGCCGGGGGGATACACTGAAGCTTTCTTT. V gene TRBV4-1 combines with J gene TRBJ1-1; tentatively, D is TRBD1 (5 bases). This CDR3 has 16 residues. Trimming shortened V by 0 bases and J by 3 bases, and 14 bases separated the two germline ends. Germline CDR1 MGHRA, CDR2 YSYEKL.

The rearrangement joins TRBV9 to TRBJ1-1; TRBD1 might be the D (5 bases). Trimming took off 3 bases at V and 14 bases at J, with 14 bases between the two ends. Per the germline V gene, CDR1 is SGDLS and CDR2 is YYNGEE. The CDR3 extends over 11 amino acids. For the CDR3, the DNA is TGTGCCAGCAGCGCAGGGTCTTTTGGCTTCTTT. This translates into CASSAGSFGFF.

The V gene is TRBV6-5, the J gene TRBJ2-5; D remains ambiguous. The CDR3 has 17 amino acids. Germline CDR1 is MNHEY and CDR2 is SVGAGI. The V and J ends lost 2 bases and 4 bases respectively, with 20 bases between them. This CDR3 is CASSYGRLEITGETQYF. The CDR3 DNA reads TGTGCCAGCAGTTACGGCCGGCTGGAGATCACTGGAGAGACCCAGTACTTC.

This clonotype was detected ten times or more. This chain links TRBV29-1 with TRBJ1-1; 7 nucleotides line up with TRBD1. V trimming: 7 bases; J trimming: 1 base; junction bases outside the gene matches: 6. Germline CDR1 SQVTM, CDR2 ANQGSEA. The CDR3 loop spans 13 amino acids. This CDR3 is CSAAGQQNTEAFF. As DNA, the CDR3 is TGCAGCGCTGCGGGACAGCAGAACACTGAAGCTTTCTTT.

This clonotype was recorded many times. The gene calls are TRBV4-2 and TRBJ1-2; D is possibly TRBD1 (5 bases). V shed 4 bases and J shed 2 bases, with 11 bases lying between them. Germline V gene data show CDR1 as LGHNA and CDR2 as YNFKEQ. CDR3 length: 14 amino acids. This chain's CDR3 is CASSPAGGNYGYTF. The DNA for the CDR3 is TGTGCCAGCAGCCCGGCCGGGGGGAACTATGGCTACACCTTC.

This clonotype has at least ten counts. The chain combines TRBV5-1 with TRBJ1-6; possible D gene TRBD1, 6 bases. The CDR3 is 16 amino acids. V was shortened by 4 bases and J by 6 bases, with 17 bases between the two germline ends. Germline V gives CDR1 SGHRS, CDR2 YFSETQ. The CDR3 sequence: CASSPGTSSRNSPLHF. The CDR3 nucleotides read TGCGCCAGCAGCCCGGGGACATCCTCCCGTAATTCACCCCTCCACTTT. Drawing the rest from reference TRBV5-1 and TRBJ1-6, the complete variable domain is KAGVTQTPRYLIKTRGQQVTLSCSPISGHRSVSWYQQTPGQGLQFLFEYFSETQRNKGNFPGRFSGRQFSNSRSEMNVSTLELGDSALYLCASSPGTSSRNSPLHFGNGTRLTVT.

The chain couples TRBV6-1 to TRBJ2-3; D not certain. Germline V gene sequence: CDR1 MNHNS, CDR2 SASEGT. This CDR3 is built from 15 residues. The V end lost 11 bases, the J end lost 2 bases, and 20 bases lay between the germline ends. CDR3 sequence reads: CAGRHTKRLTDTQYF. CDR3 nucleotides: TGTGCCGGGCGGCATACCAAGAGACTCACAGATACGCAGTATTTT.

In this sample, this clonotype turned up many times. V gene TRBV19 combines with J gene TRBJ1-5, with TRBD1 as a possible D gene (5 bases). V lost 3 bases, J lost 7 bases, and 10 bases lay in between. Germline assignment: CDR1 LNHDA and CDR2 SQIVND (reference sequence). The CDR3 consists of 13 residues. The CDR3 spells CASSIGGVQPQHF. The DNA for the CDR3 is TGTGCCAGTAGTATCGGGGGGGTCCAGCCCCAGCATTTT.

This clonotype was counted once. The V and J genes are TRBV27 and TRBJ1-4; D is undetermined. Germline loops: CDR1 MNHEY, CDR2 SMNVEV (reference sequence). V shed 1 base and J shed 8 bases, with 14 bases lying between them. The CDR3 is 15 residues long. This CDR3 is CASSLLGLRSEKLFF. The DNA for the CDR3 is TGTGCCAGCAGTTTATTAGGGTTACGCTCCGAAAAACTGTTTTTT.

This clonotype occurred many times. This rearrangement joins TRBV29-1 to TRBJ1-1, with 10 bases identical to TRBD1. The CDR3 has 13 residues. V trimming: 7 bases; J trimming: 4 bases; junction bases outside the gene matches: 6. Germline V gene sequence: CDR1 SQVTM, CDR2 ANQGSEA. CDR3 sequence: CSGAGQGSTEAFF. The CDR3 DNA reads TGCAGCGGGGCGGGACAGGGGAGCACTGAAGCTTTCTTT.

This clonotype was detected ten times or more. This chain joins TRBV18 and TRBJ1-2; D is undetermined. The CDR3 consists of 13 residues. The V end lost 6 bases, the J end lost 7 bases, and 15 bases lay between the germline ends. Germline assignment: CDR1 KGHSH and CDR2 LQKENI. The CDR3 region is CASSSERTVGYTF. The CDR3 region has the DNA TGTGCCAGCTCCTCAGAAAGGACCGTTGGCTACACCTTC.

This clonotype was counted ten times or more. The chain couples TRBV7-9 to TRBJ1-3; unclear D gene. The V and J ends lost 2 bases and 0 bases respectively, with 14 bases between them. The CDR3 has 17 residues. The germline V gene encodes CDR1 SEHNR and CDR2 FQNEAQ (reference sequence). The CDR3 loop reads CASSLKGRQLSGNTIYF. The CDR3 nucleotides are TGTGCCAGCAGCTTAAAAGGTCGGCAGCTCTCTGGAAACACCATATATTTT.

The rearrangement joins TRBV6-2 or TRBV6-3 to TRBJ1-5; D is possibly TRBD1 (5 bases). Germline V gene sequence: CDR1 MNHEY, CDR2 SVGEGT. The CDR3 is 16 amino acids. V was clipped by 0 bases and J by 7 bases, with 16 bases between them. Here the CDR3 DNA reads TGTGCCAGCAGTTACTCGATGTTGGGGACTCAACAGCCCCAGCATTTT. Its protein product is CASSYSMLGTQQPQHF.

Only a few counts were recorded for this clonotype. V usage is TRBV12-3 or TRBV12-4 and J usage is TRBJ2-3; perhaps TRBD1 as D (5 bases). The V and J ends lost 8 bases and 5 bases respectively, with 23 bases between them. The CDR3 spans 16 residues. The CDR3: CASGPVQGVFGDTQYF. For the CDR3, the DNA is TGTGCCAGCGGCCCGGTCCAGGGTGTTTTTGGAGATACGCAGTATTTT.

The rearrangement links TRBV28 to TRBJ1-1, with a possible D match to TRBD1 (5 bases). The germline CDR1 and CDR2 sequences are MDHEN and SYDVKM. This CDR3 spans 12 amino acids. V lost 1 base to trimming and J lost 10 bases, with 10 bases between them. The CDR3 is CASSLYGARAFF. Written as DNA, the CDR3 is TGTGCCAGCAGTTTATATGGGGCACGAGCTTTCTTT.

In this sample, this clonotype turned up a few times. The chain combines TRBV5-1 with TRBJ1-6, with D possibly matching TRBD1 (5 bases). CDR3 length equals 15 residues. CDR1 is SGHRS and CDR2 is YFSETQ in the germline V gene. V lost 7 bases to trimming and J lost 7 bases, with 18 bases between them. DNA of the CDR3: TGCGCCAGCTCCTCACTGGGGACTGAGAATTCACCCCTCCACTTT. The encoded protein is CASSSLGTENSPLHF.

This clonotype was recorded a few times. The chain is built from TRBV2 and TRBJ1-4; possible D gene TRBD1, 6 bases. The CDR3 totals 15 residues. Looked up from germline, CDR1 is SNHLY and CDR2 is FYNNEI. Between the trimmed V and J ends, which lost 5 bases and 4 bases, there was a span of 14 bases. The CDR3, as DNA: TGTGCCAGCAGTCCCCGGACAGTCGGTAATGAAAAACTGTTTTTT. It encodes CASSPRTVGNEKLFF.

This clonotype was detected many times. The V gene is TRBV20-1, the J gene TRBJ2-5, with 7 nucleotides matching TRBD1. Germline CDR1 and CDR2: DFQATT and SNEGSKA (reference sequence). The CDR3 contains 13 residues. J gave up 4 bases and V 1 base, and 3 bases lay outside the gene matches. CDR3 sequence: CSARGGTVETQYF. Here the CDR3 DNA reads TGCAGTGCTAGAGGGGGGACAGTAGAGACCCAGTACTTC.

Ten or more counts support this clonotype. The chain combines TRBV3-1 with TRBJ1-3; no clear D gene. CDR3 length equals 11 residues. Between the trimmed V and J ends, which lost 1 base and 12 bases, there was a span of 7 bases. Germline values: CDR1 LGHDT, CDR2 YNNKEL (reference sequence). DNA of the CDR3: TGTGCCAGCAGCCAAGCTCCGAACATATATTTT. Protein sequence: CASSQAPNIYF.

Details on this clonotype: Germline is not matched at one junction end, which may reflect a read error. The chain recombines TRBV7-9 with TRBJ2-3, with D unresolved. Germline CDR1 and CDR2: SEHNR and FQNEAQ (reference sequence). CDR3 length: 13 amino acids. In nucleotides, the CDR3 is TGTACCAGCAGCTTAGACAACACAGATACGCAGTATTTT. It specifies CTSSLDNTDTQYF. Full variable domain (rest looked up from reference TRBV7-9 and TRBJ2-3): DTGVSQNPRHKITKRGQNVTFRCDPISEHNRLYWYRQTLGQGPEFLTYFQNEAQLEKSRLLSDRFSAERPKGSFSTLEIQRTEQGDSAMYLCTSSLDNTDTQYFGPGTRLTVL.

V usage is TRBV19 and J usage is TRBJ2-7; no firm D call. Deletions cut 5 bases from V and 1 base from J, with 9 bases between. The CDR3 spans 13 residues. CDR1 is LNHDA and CDR2 is SQIVND in the germline V gene (reference sequence). CDR3 bases: TGTGCCAGTAGTCCTCGTCTTTCCTACGAGCAGTACTTC. It translates to CASSPRLSYEQYF.

This clonotype showed up just a few times. A junction end diverges from the germline sequence, so it may reflect a read error. This chain uses TRBV25-1 with TRBJ2-4; D gene uncertain. The CDR3 is 13 residues long. Germline V gene lookup returns CDR1 MGHDK and CDR2 SYGVNS. Written as DNA, the CDR3 is TGTGCCAGCCGGGCCTTAGCCGAAAACATTCAGTACTTC. Protein: CASRALAENIQYF.

This clonotype was counted at least ten times. The rearrangement joins TRBV18 to TRBJ2-3; TRBD1 agrees at 11 bases. The CDR3 spans 14 residues. V dropped 5 bases and J dropped 6; count of bases not matched to a gene: 4. The germline V gene has CDR1 KGHSH and CDR2 LQKENI. The CDR3 sequence: CASSADRGHDTQYF. The CDR3 bases are TGTGCCAGCTCAGCGGACAGGGGGCACGATACGCAGTATTTT.

The chain couples TRBV4-3 to TRBJ1-1; the match to TRBD1 covers 8 bases. The V gene's germline CDR1 is LGHNA and CDR2 YSLEER. This CDR3 is built from 15 residues. V shed 0 bases and J 11 bases; nucleotides not matched to a gene: 11. Here the CDR3 reads CASSQETGTGDLAFF. The CDR3, as DNA: TGCGCCAGCAGCCAAGAAACCGGGACAGGCGACCTGGCTTTCTTT.

This clonotype was recorded at least ten times. The rearrangement joins TRBV3-1 to TRBJ1-1; D is ambiguous. The CDR3 runs 14 residues. Germline V lookup: CDR1 LGHDT, CDR2 YNNKEL (reference sequence). V lost 4 bases to trimming and J lost 5 bases, with 14 bases between them. The CDR3: CASSPLRQSTEAFF. CDR3 nucleotides: TGTGCCAGCAGCCCACTTAGACAATCGACTGAAGCTTTCTTT.

Ten or more counts support this clonotype. The CDR3, as DNA: TGTGCCACCCACGGGAAAAAGGGGGTGTGGGACACTGAAGCTTTCTTT. Translated: CATHGKKGVWDTEAFF. The gene calls are TRBV12-3 or TRBV12-4 and TRBJ1-1, with a tentative D call TRBD1 (6 bases). This CDR3 spans 16 amino acids. With 10 bases removed from V and 3 bases from J, the gap between germline ends came to 24 bases.

Many counts were recorded for this clonotype. The genes are TRBV19 and TRBJ2-2, with D possibly TRBD2 on 6 matching bases. From germline, CDR1 is LNHDA and CDR2 SQIVND (reference sequence). Trimming shortened V by 2 bases and J by 6 bases, and 13 bases separated the two germline ends. The length of the CDR3 is 15 residues. This CDR3 is CASSISGLTPGELFF. The DNA of the CDR3 is TGTGCCAGTAGTATATCGGGACTCACCCCCGGGGAGCTGTTTTTT.

The chain has TRBV7-2 and TRBJ2-3; D gene ambiguous. Germline assignment: CDR1 SGHTA and CDR2 FQGNSA. This CDR3 has 13 residues. With 5 bases removed from V and 5 bases from J, the gap between germline ends came to 11 bases. CDR3 amino acids: CASSHENGDTQYF. CDR3 DNA: TGTGCCAGCAGCCACGAGAACGGAGATACGCAGTATTTT.

This clonotype was picked up many times. The chain has TRBV7-9 and TRBJ2-2, with 7 bases aligning to TRBD2. Germline values: CDR1 SEHNR, CDR2 FQNEAQ (reference sequence). V dropped 5 bases and J dropped 9; count of bases not matched to a gene: 15. This CDR3 has 16 residues. The CDR3 nucleotides read TGTGCCAGCAGCCCCATCAGCGGGATGTCCGAAAGGGAGCTGTTTTTT. Encoded protein: CASSPISGMSERELFF.